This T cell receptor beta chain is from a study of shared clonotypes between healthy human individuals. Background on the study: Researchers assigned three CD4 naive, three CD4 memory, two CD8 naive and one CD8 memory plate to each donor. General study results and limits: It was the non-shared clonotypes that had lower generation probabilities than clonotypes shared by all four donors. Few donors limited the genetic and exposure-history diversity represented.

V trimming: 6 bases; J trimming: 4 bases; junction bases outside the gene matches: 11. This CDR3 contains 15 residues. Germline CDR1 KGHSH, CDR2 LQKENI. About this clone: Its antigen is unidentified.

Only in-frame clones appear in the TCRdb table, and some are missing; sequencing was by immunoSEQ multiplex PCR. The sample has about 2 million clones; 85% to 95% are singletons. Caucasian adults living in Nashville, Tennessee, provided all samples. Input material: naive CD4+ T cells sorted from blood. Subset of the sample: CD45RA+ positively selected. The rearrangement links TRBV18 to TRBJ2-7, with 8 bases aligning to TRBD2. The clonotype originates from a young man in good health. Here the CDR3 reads CASSPPERGIYEQYF. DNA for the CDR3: TGTGCCAGCTCGCCTCCCGAGCGGGGGATATACGAGCAGTACTTC.